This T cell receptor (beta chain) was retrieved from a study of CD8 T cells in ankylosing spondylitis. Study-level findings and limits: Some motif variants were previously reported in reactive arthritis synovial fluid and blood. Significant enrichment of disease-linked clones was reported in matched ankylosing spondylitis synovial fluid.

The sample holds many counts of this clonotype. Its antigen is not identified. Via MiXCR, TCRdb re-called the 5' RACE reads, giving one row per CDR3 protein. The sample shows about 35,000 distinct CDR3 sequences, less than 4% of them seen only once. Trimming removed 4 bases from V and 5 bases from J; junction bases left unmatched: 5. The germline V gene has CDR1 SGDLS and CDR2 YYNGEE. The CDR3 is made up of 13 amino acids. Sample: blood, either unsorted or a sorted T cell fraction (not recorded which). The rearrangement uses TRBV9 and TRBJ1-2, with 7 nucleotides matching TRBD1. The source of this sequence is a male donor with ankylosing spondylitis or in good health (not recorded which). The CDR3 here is CASSLTGSYGYTF. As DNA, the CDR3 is TGTGCCAGCAGCTTGACAGGGAGTTATGGCTACACCTTC.